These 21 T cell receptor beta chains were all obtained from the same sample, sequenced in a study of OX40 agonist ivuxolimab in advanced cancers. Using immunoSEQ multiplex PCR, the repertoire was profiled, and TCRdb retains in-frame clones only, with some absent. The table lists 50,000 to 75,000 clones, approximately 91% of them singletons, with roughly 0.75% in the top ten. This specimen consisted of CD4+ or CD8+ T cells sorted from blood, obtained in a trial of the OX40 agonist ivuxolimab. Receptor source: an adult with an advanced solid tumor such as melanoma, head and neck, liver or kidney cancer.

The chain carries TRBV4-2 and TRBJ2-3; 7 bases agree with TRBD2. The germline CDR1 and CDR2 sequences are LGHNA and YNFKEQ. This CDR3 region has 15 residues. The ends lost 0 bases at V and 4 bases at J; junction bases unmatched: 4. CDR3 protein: CASSQETSWADTQYF. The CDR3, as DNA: TGTGCCAGCAGCCAAGAGACTAGCTGGGCAGATACGCAGTATTTT.

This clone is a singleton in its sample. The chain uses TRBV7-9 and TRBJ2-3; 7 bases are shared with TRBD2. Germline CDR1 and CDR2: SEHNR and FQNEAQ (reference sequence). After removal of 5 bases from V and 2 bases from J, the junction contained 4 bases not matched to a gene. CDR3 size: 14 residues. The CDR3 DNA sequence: TGTGCCAGCAGCCGAAGCGGGAACACAGATACGCAGTATTTT. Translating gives CASSRSGNTDTQYF. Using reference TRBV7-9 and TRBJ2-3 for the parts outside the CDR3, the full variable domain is DTGVSQNPRHKITKRGQNVTFRCDPISEHNRLYWYRQTLGQGPEFLTYFQNEAQLEKSRLLSDRFSAERPKGSFSTLEIQRTEQGDSAMYLCASSRSGNTDTQYFGPGTRLTVL.

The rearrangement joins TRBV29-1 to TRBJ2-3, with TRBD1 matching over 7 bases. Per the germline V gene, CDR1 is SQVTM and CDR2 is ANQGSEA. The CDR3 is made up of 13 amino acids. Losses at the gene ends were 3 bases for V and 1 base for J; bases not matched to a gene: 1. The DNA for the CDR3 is TGCAGCGTTGAGCAGGGGGGCACAGATACGCAGTATTTT. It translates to CSVEQGGTDTQYF.

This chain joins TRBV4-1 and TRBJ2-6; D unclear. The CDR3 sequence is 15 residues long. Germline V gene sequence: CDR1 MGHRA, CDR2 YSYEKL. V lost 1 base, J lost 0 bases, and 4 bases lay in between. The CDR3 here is CASSQGVSGANVLTF. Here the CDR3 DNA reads TGCGCCAGCAGCCAAGGGGTCTCTGGGGCCAACGTCCTGACTTTC.

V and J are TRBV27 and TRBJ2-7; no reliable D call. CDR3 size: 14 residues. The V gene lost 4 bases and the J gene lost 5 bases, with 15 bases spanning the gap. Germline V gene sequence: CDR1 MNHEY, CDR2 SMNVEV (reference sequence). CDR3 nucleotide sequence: TGTGCCAGCAGTTACCGGTGGGATTCGGACGAGCAGTACTTC. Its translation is CASSYRWDSDEQYF.

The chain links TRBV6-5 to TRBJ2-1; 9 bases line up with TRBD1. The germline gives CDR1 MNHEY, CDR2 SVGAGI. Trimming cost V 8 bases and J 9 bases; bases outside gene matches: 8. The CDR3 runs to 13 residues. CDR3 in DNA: TGTGCCAGCCAAACTACAGGGGGCGGTGAGCAGTTCTTC. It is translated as CASQTTGGGEQFF.

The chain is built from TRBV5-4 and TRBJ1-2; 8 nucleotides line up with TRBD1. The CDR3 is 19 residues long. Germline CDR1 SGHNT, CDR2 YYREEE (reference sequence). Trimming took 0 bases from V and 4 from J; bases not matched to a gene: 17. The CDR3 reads CASSLGRNNRDRLFYGYTF. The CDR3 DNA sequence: TGTGCCAGCAGCTTGGGGAGGAATAACCGGGACAGGCTATTCTATGGCTACACCTTC.

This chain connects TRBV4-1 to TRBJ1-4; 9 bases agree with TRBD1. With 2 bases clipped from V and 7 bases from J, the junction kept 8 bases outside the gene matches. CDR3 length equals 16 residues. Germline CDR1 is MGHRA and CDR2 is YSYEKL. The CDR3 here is CASSQITGGLFEKLFF. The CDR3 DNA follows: TGCGCCAGCAGCCAAATTACAGGGGGCCTTTTTGAAAAACTGTTTTTT.

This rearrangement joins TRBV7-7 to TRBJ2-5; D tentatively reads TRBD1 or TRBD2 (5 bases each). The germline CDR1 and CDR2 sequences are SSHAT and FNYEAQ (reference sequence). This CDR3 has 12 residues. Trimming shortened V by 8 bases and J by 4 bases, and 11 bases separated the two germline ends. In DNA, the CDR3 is TGTGCCAGCGGGACGGGGTCAGAGACCCAGTACTTC. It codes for CASGTGSETQYF.

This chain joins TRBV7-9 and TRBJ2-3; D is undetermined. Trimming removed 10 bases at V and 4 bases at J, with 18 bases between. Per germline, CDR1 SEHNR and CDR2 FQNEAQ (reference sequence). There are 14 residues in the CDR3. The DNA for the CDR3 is TGTGCCACCCGTGCGACATCCCCATCAGATACGCAGTATTTT. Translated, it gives CATRATSPSDTQYF.

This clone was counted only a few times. The CDR3 region is CASMTTDEKLFF. DNA for the CDR3: TGTGCCAGCATGACGACAGATGAAAAACTGTTTTTT. This chain links TRBV2 with TRBJ1-4, with D possibly TRBD1 on 5 matching bases. The germline V and J ends were trimmed by 7 bases and 6 bases, with 9 bases remaining between them. Germline lookup yields CDR1 SNHLY and CDR2 FYNNEI. This CDR3 comprises 12 residues.

CDR3 sequence: CASREIQGGQYF. CDR3 DNA sequence: TGTGCCAGCAGGGAAATACAGGGAGGGCAGTACTTC. The chain carries TRBV2 and TRBJ2-7; D tentatively fits TRBD1 or TRBD2 (6 bases each). The CDR3 length is 12 residues. V shed 6 bases and J shed 9 bases, with 15 bases lying between them. CDR1 is SNHLY and CDR2 is FYNNEI in the germline V gene. The variable domain in full, completed from reference TRBV2 and TRBJ2-7, reads EPEVTQTPSHQVTQMGQEVILRCVPISNHLYFYWYRQILGQKVEFLVSFYNNEISEKSEIFDDQFSVERPDGSNFTLKIRSTKLEDSAMYFCASREIQGGQYFGPGTRLTVT.

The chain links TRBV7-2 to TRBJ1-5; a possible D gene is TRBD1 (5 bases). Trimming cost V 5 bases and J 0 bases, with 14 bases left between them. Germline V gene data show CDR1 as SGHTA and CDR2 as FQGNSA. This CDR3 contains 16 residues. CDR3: CASSPLTGYSNQPQHF. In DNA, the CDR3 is TGTGCCAGCAGCCCTCTAACAGGTTATAGCAATCAGCCCCAGCATTTT.

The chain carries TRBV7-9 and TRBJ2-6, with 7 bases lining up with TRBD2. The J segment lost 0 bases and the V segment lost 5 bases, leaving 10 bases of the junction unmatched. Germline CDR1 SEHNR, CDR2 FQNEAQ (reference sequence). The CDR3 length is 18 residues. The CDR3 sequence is CASSPTAGLLSGANVLTF. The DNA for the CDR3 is TGTGCCAGCAGCCCAACAGCGGGACTGCTCTCTGGGGCCAACGTCCTGACTTTC.

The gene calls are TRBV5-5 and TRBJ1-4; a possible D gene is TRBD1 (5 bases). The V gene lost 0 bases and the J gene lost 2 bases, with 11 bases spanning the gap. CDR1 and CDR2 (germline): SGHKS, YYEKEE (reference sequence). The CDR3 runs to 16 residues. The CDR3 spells CASSLGLWGTNEKLFF. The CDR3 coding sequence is TGTGCCAGCAGCTTGGGTCTCTGGGGGACTAATGAAAAACTGTTTTTT.

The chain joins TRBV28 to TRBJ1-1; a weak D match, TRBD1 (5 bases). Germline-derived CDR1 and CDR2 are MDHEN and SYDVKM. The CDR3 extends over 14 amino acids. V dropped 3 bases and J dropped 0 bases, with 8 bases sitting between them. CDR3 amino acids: CASSLRGVNTEAFF. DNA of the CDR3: TGTGCCAGCAGTTTGCGGGGGGTGAACACTGAAGCTTTCTTT.

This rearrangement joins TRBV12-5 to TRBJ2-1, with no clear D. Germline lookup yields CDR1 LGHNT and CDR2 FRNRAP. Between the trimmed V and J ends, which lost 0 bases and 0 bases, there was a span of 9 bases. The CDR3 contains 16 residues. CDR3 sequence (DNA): TGTGCTAGTGGTTTGGTGTTGGGGTTCTCCTACAATGAGCAGTTCTTC. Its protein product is CASGLVLGFSYNEQFF. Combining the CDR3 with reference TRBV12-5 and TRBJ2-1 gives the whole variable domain DARVTQTPRHKVTEMGQEVTMRCQPILGHNTVFWYRQTMMQGLELLAYFRNRAPLDDSGMPKDRFSAEMPDATLATLKIQPSEPRDSAVYFCASGLVLGFSYNEQFFGPGTRLTVL.

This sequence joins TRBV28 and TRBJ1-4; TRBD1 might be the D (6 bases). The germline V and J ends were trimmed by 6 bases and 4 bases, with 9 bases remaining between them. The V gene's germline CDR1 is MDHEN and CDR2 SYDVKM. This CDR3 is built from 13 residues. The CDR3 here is CASRRGGNEKLFF. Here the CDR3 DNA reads TGTGCCAGCAGAAGGGGGGGTAATGAAAAACTGTTTTTT.

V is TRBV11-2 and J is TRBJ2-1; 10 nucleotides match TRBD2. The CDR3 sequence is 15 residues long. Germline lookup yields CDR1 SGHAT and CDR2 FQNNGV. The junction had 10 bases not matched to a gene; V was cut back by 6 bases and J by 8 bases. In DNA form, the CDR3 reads TGTGCCAGCAGAGCACTAGCGGGACGCCGCGATGAGCAGTTCTTC. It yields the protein CASRALAGRRDEQFF.

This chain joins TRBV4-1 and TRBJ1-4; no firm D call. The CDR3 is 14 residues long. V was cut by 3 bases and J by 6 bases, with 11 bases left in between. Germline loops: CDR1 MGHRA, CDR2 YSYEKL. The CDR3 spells CASSQILEDEKLFF. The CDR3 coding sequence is TGCGCCAGCAGCCAGATATTAGAGGATGAAAAACTGTTTTTT.

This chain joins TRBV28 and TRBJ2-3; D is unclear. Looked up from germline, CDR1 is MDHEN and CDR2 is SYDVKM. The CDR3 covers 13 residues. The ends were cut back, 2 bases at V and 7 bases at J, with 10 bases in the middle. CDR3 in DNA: TGTGCCAGCAGTTTAAGCCCTCGTTATACGCAGTATTTT. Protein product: CASSLSPRYTQYF.